This T cell receptor beta chain appears in the sequencing data of a study of cytomegalovirus exposure and HLA in healthy donors. CDR1 and CDR2 from the germline V gene are SGHAT and FQNNGV. This CDR3 is 14 amino acids long. The V end was cut by 0 bases, the J end by 7 bases, with 12 bases between. Turning to this clone: Its antigen is not known.

13 Jbeta primers and 60 Vbeta primers were used for the PCR. Profiling relied on immunoSEQ multiplex PCR, and the TCRdb table lists in-frame clones only, not all of them. The table records roughly 160,000 clones, roughly 80% of them present only once. Study observations and caveats: Owing to their indistinguishability, certain V segments, notably TRBV6-2 and TRBV6-3, were excluded.

The specimen sequenced was PBMCs. The chain links TRBV11-2 to TRBJ1-2; no clear D. The sequence came from a male donor in good health and CMV-seronegative. CDR3 loop: CASSLDRLSGGYTF. The CDR3 coding sequence is TGTGCCAGCAGCTTAGACCGGTTATCAGGTGGCTACACCTTC.